This entry concerns a single T cell receptor beta chain. The sample originates from a study of OX40 agonist ivuxolimab in advanced cancers. Systemic immunosuppression or autoimmune disease history was grounds to exclude patients. Method: immunoSEQ multiplex PCR; TCRdb's copy keeps in-frame clones and lacks some. The sample carries 25,000 to 30,000 clones, 83% recorded once. This material consisted of CD4+ or CD8+ T cells sorted from blood, taken in a trial of the OX40 agonist ivuxolimab. The source is an adult with an advanced solid tumor such as melanoma, head and neck, liver or kidney cancer.

The CDR3 bases are TGTGCCAGCAGCCCGGTCGACAGGCGAAATGGCTACACCTTC. This gives the protein CASSPVDRRNGYTF. The genes are TRBV25-1 and TRBJ1-2, with D perhaps TRBD1 (6 bases). From germline, CDR1 is MGHDK and CDR2 SYGVNS. V dropped 6 bases and J dropped 6 bases, with 17 bases sitting between them. This CDR3 spans 14 amino acids.